The clone carrying this TCR beta chain was seen only a few times. From the 5' RACE reads, TCRdb called clonotypes with MiXCR, one entry per CDR3 protein. The repertoire holds some 790,000 distinct CDR3 sequences, with 18% as singletons. Trimming stripped 0 bases from V and 11 bases from J, with 17 bases between. In germline, CDR1 is DFQATT, CDR2 SNEGSKA (reference sequence). This CDR3 is built from 14 residues. The data are from a study of identical twins. The same data also contributed to another study, on T cells expressing NK-cell markers. That report notes: It was from sorted CD3+CD56+NKG2C+, CD3+CD56+NKG2C- and CD3+CD56-NKG2C+ T cells that TCR beta repertoires came. The share of CD8+ T cells held by dominant NKG2C+ clonotypes was about 1.0-8% in about 6 donors.

The TCR was taken from a woman under 30 in good health. The rearrangement links TRBV20-1 to TRBJ1-5; D remains unclear. What was sequenced was PBMCs. The CDR3 sequence is CSARDTGRQSAQHF. In nucleotides, the CDR3 is TGCAGTGCTAGAGACACGGGAAGGCAATCAGCCCAGCATTTT.